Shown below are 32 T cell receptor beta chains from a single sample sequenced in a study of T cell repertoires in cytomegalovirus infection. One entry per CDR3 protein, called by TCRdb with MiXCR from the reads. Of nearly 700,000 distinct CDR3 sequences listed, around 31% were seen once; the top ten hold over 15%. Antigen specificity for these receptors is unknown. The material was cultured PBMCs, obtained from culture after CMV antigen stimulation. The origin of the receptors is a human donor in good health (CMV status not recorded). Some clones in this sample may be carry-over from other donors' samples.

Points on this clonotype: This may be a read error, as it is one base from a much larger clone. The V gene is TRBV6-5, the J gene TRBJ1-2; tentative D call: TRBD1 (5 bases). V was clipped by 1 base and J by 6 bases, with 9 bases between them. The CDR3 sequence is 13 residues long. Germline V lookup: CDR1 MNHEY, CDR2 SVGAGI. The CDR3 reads CASSYLGDHGYTF. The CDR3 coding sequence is TGTGCCAGCAGTTACTTAGGGGATCATGGCTACACCTTC.

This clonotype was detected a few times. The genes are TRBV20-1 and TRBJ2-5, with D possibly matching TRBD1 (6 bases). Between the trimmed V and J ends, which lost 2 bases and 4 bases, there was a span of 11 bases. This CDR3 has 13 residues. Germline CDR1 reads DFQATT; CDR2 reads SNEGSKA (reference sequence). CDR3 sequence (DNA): TGCAGTGCTAGACGGTGGGGGCGAGAGACCCAGTACTTC. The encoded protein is CSARRWGRETQYF.

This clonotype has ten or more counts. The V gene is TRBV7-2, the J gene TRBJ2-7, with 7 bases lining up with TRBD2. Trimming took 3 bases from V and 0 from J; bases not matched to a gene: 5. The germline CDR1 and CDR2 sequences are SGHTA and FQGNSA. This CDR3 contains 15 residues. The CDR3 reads CASSLGLQSSYEQYF. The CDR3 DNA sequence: TGTGCCAGCAGCTTGGGACTACAAAGCTCCTACGAGCAGTACTTC.

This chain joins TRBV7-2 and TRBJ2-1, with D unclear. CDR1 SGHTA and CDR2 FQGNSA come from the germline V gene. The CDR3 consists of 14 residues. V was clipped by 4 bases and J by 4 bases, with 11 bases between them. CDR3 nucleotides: TGTGCCAGCAGCTCATCACGGGCATACAATGAGCAGTTCTTC. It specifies CASSSSRAYNEQFF.

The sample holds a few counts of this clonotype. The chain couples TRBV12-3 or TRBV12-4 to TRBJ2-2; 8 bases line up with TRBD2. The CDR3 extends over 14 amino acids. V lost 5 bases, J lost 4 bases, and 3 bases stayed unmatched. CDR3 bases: TGTGCCAGCAGTCCTCTAGCGGGCACCGGGGAGCTGTTTTTT. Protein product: CASSPLAGTGELFF.

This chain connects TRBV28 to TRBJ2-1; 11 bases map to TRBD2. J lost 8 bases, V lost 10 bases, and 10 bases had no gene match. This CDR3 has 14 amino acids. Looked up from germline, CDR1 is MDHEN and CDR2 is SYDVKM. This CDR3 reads CATDSGTSGDEQFF. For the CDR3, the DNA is TGTGCCACGGATTCTGGGACTAGCGGCGATGAGCAGTTCTTC. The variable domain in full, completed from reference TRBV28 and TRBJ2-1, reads DVKVTQSSRYLVKRTGEKVFLECVQDMDHENMFWYRQDPGLGLRLIYFSYDVKMKEKGDIPEGYSVSREKKERFSLILESASTNQTSMYLCATDSGTSGDEQFFGPGTRLTVL.

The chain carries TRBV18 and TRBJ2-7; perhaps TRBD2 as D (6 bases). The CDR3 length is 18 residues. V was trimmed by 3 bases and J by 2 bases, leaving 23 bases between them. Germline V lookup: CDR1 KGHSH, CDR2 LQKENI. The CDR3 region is CASSPTVVTDYQTYEQYF. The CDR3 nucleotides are TGTGCCAGCTCACCGACAGTGGTAACGGACTACCAAACCTACGAGCAGTACTTC. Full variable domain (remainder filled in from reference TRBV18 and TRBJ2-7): NAGVMQNPRHLVRRRGQEARLRCSPMKGHSHVYWYRQLPEEGLKFMVYLQKENIIDESGMPKERFSAEFPKEGPSILRIQQVVRGDSAAYFCASSPTVVTDYQTYEQYFGPGTRLTVT.

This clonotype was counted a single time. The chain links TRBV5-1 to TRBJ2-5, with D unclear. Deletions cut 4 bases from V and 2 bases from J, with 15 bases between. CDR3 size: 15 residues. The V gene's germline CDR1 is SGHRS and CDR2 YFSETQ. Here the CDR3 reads CASSPQPGKQETQYF. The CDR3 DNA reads TGCGCCAGCAGCCCTCAGCCCGGCAAACAAGAGACCCAGTACTTC.

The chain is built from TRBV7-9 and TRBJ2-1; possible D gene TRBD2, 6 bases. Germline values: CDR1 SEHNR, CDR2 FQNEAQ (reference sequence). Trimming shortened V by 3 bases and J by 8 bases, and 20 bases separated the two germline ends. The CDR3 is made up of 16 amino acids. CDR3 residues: CASSFAGTHLRDEQFF. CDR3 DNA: TGTGCCAGCAGCTTCGCAGGGACTCACCTCCGCGATGAGCAGTTCTTC.

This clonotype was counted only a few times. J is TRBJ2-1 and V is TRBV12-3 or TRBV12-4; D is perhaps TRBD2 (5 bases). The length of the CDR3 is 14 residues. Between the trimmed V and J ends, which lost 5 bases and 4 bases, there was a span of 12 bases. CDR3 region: CASSVPGEYNEQFF. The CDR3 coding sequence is TGTGCCAGCAGTGTCCCCGGGGAGTACAATGAGCAGTTCTTC.

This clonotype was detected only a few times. The CDR3 coding sequence is TGTGCCAGCAGCCGTGCGACAGCCCGGACTAACTATGGCTACACCTTC. Amino acid sequence: CASSRATARTNYGYTF. J is TRBJ1-2 and V is TRBV7-8; TRBD1 might be the D (5 bases). Germline V CDR1 and CDR2: SGHVS, FQNEAQ. This CDR3 contains 16 residues. V lost 5 bases, J lost 0 bases, and 16 bases lay in between.

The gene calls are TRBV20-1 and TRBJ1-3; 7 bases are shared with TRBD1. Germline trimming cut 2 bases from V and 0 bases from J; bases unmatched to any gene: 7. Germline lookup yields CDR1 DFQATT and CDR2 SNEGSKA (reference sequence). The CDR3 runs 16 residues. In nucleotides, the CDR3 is TGCAGTGCTAGAATCCCACAGGGGAGCTCTGGAAACACCATATATTTT. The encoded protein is CSARIPQGSSGNTIYF.

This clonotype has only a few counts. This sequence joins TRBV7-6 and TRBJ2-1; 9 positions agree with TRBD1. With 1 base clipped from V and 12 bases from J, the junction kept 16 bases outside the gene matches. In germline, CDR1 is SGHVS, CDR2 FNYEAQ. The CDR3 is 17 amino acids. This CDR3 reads CASSLGGTGFFGIGQFF. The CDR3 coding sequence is TGTGCCAGCAGCTTAGGGGGGACAGGGTTCTTTGGGATCGGGCAGTTCTTC.

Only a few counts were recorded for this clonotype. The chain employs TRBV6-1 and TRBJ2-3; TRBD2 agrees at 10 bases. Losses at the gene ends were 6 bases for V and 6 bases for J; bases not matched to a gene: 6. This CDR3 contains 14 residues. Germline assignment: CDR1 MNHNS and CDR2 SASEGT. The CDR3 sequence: CASSQGLASDTQYF. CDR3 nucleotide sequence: TGTGCCAGCAGCCAGGGACTAGCGTCGGATACGCAGTATTTT.

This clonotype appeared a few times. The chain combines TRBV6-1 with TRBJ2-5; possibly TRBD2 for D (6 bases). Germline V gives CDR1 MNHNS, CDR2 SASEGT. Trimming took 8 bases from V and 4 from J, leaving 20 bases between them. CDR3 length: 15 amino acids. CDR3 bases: TGTGCCAGCGGTAGGGGACCTTCGCGGGGAGAGACCCAGTACTTC. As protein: CASGRGPSRGETQYF.

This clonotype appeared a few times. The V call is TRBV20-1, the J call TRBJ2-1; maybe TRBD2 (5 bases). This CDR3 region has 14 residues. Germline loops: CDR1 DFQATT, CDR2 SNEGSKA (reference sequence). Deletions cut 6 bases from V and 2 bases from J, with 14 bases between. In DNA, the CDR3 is TGCAGTGCCACCGCGGGCGAGGCCTACAATGAGCAGTTCTTC. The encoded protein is CSATAGEAYNEQFF.

The CDR3 sequence: CSAYITGGSYEQYF. CDR3 coding DNA: TGCAGTGCTTACATAACAGGGGGATCCTACGAGCAGTACTTC. The chain joins TRBV20-1 to TRBJ2-7, with TRBD1 identical over 8 bases. The CDR3 is 14 amino acids. Looked up from germline, CDR1 is DFQATT and CDR2 is SNEGSKA (reference sequence). V shed 5 bases, J shed 1 base, and the junction held 7 bases outside the gene matches.

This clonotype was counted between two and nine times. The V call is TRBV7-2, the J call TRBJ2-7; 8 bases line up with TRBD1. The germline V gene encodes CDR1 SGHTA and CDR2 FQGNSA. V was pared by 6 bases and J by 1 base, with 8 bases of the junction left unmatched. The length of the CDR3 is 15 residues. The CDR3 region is CASSPPRTGSYEQYF. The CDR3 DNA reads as TGTGCCAGCAGTCCTCCCCGGACAGGGTCCTACGAGCAGTACTTC.

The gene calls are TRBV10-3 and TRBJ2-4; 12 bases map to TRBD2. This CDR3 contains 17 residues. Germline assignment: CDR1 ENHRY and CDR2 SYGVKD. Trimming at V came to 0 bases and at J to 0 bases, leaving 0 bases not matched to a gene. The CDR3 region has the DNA TGTGCCATCAGTGAGTCGGGACTAGCGGGAGCCAAAAACATTCAGTACTTC. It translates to CAISESGLAGAKNIQYF.

The CDR3 DNA sequence: TGTGCCAGCAGCTCAGCCGAACGGACAGCTAACTATGGCTACACCTTC. Amino acid sequence: CASSSAERTANYGYTF. This rearrangement joins TRBV7-8 to TRBJ1-2, with D tentatively TRBD1 (6 bases). The CDR3 covers 16 residues. Trimming pared 4 bases from V and 0 bases from J, leaving 15 bases between. CDR1 and CDR2 (germline): SGHVS, FQNEAQ.

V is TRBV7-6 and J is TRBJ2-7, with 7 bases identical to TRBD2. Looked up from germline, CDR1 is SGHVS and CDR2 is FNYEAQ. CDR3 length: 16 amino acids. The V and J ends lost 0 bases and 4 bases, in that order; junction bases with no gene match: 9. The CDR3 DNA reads TGTGCCAGCAGCTTAGCTTCCTCGGGCGGGGGTTACGAGCAGTACTTC. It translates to CASSLASSGGGYEQYF.

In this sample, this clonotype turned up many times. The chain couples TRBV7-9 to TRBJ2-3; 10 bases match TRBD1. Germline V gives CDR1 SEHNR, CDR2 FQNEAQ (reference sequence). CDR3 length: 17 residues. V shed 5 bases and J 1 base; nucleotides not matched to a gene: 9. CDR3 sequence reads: CASSTIKTGGGTDTQYF. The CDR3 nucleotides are TGTGCCAGCAGCACAATAAAGACAGGGGGCGGCACAGATACGCAGTATTTT.

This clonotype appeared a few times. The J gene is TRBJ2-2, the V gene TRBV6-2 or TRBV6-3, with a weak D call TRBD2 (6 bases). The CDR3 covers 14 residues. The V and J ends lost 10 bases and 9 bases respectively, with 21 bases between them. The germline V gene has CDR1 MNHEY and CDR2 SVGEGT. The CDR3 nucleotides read TGTGCCACCTCACTCGGGAGTCCACTCCGGGAGCTGTTTTTT. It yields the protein CATSLGSPLRELFF.

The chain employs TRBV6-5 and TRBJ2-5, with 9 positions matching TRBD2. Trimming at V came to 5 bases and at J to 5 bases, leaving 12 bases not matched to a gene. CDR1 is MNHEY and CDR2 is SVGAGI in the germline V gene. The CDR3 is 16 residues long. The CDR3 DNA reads TGTGCCAGCAGTCGCCCGGCGGGGGGGCAACGCGAGACCCAGTACTTC. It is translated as CASSRPAGGQRETQYF.

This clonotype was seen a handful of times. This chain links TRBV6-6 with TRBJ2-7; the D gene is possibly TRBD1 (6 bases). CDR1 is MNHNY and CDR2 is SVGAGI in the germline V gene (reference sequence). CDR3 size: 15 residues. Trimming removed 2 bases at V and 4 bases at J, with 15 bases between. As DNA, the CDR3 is TGTGCCAGCAGTTACGGGATGGGGGCGGGTTACGAGCAGTACTTC. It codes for CASSYGMGAGYEQYF.

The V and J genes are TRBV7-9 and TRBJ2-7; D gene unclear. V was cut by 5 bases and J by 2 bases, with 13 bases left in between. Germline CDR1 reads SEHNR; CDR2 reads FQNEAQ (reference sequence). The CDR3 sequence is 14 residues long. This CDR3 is CASSPPVGTYEQYF. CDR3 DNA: TGTGCCAGCAGCCCGCCGGTTGGAACCTACGAGCAGTACTTC.

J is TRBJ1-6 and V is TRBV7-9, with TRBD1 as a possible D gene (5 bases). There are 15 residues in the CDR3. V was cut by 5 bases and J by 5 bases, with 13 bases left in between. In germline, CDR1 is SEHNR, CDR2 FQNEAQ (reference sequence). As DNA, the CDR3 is TGTGCCAGCAGCCCCCTCGGCAGGGATAATTCACCCCTCCACTTT. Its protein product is CASSPLGRDNSPLHF.

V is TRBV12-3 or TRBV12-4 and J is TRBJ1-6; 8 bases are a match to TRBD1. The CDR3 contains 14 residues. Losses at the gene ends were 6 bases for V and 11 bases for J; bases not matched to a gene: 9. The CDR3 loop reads CASRPTGDLTPLHF. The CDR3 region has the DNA TGTGCCAGCAGACCGACAGGGGATTTGACACCCCTCCACTTT.

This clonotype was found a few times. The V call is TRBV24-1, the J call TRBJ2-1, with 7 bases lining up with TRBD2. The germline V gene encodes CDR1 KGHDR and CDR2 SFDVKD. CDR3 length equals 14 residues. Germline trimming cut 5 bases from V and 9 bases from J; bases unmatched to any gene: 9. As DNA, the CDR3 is TGTGCCACCAGTGGAAACGGGAGGCCGGGTGAGCAGTTCTTC. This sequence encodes CATSGNGRPGEQFF.

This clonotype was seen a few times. The chain's CDR3 is CASSLMGQGYIQYF. As DNA, the CDR3 is TGTGCCAGCAGTTTGATGGGACAGGGGTACATTCAGTACTTC. The chain carries TRBV12-3 or TRBV12-4 and TRBJ2-4, with TRBD1 matching over 10 bases. The CDR3 has 14 amino acids. The trim removed 3 bases at V and 8 bases at J, leaving 4 bases unmatched.

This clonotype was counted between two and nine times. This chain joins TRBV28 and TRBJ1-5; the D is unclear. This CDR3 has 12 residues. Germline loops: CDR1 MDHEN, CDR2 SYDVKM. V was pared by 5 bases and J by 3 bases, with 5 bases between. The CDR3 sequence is CASSTVNQPQHF. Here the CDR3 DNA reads TGTGCCAGCAGTACCGTCAATCAGCCCCAGCATTTT.

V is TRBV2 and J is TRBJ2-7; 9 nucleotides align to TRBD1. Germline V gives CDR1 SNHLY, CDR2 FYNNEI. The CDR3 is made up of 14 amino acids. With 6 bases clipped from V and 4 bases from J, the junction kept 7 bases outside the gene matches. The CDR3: CASSRDREGYEQYF. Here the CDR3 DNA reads TGTGCCAGCAGCCGGGACAGGGAAGGTTACGAGCAGTACTTC.